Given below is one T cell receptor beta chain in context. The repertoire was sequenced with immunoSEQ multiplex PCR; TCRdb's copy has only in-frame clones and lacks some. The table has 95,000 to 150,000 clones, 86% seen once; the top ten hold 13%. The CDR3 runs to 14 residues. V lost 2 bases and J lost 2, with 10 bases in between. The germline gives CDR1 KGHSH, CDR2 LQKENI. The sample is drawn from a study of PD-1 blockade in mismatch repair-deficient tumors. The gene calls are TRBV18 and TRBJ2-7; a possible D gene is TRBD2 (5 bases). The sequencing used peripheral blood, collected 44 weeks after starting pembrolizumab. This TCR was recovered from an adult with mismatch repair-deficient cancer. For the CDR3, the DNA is TGTGCCAGCTCACCATCGGGATCCGCCTACGAGCAGTACTTC. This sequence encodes CASSPSGSAYEQYF.